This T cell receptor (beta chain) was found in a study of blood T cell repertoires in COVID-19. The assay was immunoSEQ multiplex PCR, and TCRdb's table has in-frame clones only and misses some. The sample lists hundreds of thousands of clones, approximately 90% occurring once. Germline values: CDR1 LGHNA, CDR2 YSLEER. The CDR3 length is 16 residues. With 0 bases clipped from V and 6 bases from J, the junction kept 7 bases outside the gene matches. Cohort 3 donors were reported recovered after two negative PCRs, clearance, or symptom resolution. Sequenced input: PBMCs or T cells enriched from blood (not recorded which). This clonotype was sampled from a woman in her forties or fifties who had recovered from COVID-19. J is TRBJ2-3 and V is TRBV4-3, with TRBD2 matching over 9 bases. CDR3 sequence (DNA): TGCGCCAGCAGCCAAGAACGGCTAGCGGGGATGGATACGCAGTATTTT. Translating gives CASSQERLAGMDTQYF.